This TCR beta chain came from a study of low-dose radiotherapy and immunotherapy resistance in tumors. Across the study: Patients were given intravenous nivolumab 240 mg every two weeks plus ipilimumab 1 mg/kg every six weeks. Cyclophosphamide went in intravenously at 200 mg/m2 every two weeks, one day before radiation and immunotherapy.

The V gene's germline CDR1 is MDHEN and CDR2 SYDVKM. The CDR3 length is 12 residues. The V end was cut by 6 bases, the J end by 5 bases, with 10 bases between. Covering alpha and beta chains, TRAV- and TRBV-specific primers were used for the first-strand cDNA. Over roughly 20 PCR cycles, TCRs were amplified from a constant-region primer and V-primer adapter. In vitro transcription amplified isolated mRNA. TCRdb passed the reads through MiXCR, listing each CDR3 protein once. The data hold 15,000 to 20,000 distinct CDR3 sequences, with around 70% observed a single time. This chain uses TRBV28 with TRBJ1-2; D might be TRBD1 (5 bases). The receptor was derived from a human donor with advanced metastatic prostate, ovarian, gallbladder or colorectal cancer (not recorded which). This table probably holds off-target reads from a library built for another chain. CDR3 protein: CASSNQGYGYTF. In nucleotides, the CDR3 is TGTGCCAGCAGCAACCAGGGATATGGCTACACCTTC.